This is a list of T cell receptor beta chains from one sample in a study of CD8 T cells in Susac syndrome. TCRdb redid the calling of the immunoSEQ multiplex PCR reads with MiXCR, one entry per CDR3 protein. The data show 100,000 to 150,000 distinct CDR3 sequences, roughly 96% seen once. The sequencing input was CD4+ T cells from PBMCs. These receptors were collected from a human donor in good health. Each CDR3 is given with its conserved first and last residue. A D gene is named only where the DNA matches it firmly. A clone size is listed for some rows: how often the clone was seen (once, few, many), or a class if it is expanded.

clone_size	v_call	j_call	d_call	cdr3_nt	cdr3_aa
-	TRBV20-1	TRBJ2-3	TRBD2	TGCAGTGCAAGAAAGGGACTAGCGGGAGGCGGCACAGATACGCAGTATTTT	CSARKGLAGGGTDTQYF
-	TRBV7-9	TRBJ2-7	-	TGTGCCAGCAGCTTAGCGGGGACGTCCGCCTACGAGCAGTACTTC	CASSLAGTSAYEQYF
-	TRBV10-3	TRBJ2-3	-	TGTGCCATCAGGGCGACAAGCACAGATACGCAGTATTTT	CAIRATSTDTQYF
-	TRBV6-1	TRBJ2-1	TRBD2	TGTGCCAGCAGTAATCTAGCGGGAGGCATCGGGGCGAATGAGCAGTTCTTC	CASSNLAGGIGANEQFF
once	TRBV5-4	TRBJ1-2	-	TGTGCCAGCAGCTCGACAGGACTCTATGGCTACACCTTC	CASSSTGLYGYTF
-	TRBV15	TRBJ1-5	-	TGTGCCACCAGCATTGACACCCAGCCCCAGCATTTT	CATSIDTQPQHF
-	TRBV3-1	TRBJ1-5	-	TGTGCCAGCAGCCATTCAGCTTATAGCAATCAGCCCCAGCATTTT	CASSHSAYSNQPQHF
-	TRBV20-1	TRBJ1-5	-	TGCAGTGCTTACCAGTGGACAGCTAGCAATCAGCCCCAGCATTTT	CSAYQWTASNQPQHF
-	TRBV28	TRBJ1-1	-	TGTGCCAGCAGGGCCCTACAGGGTTGGAACACTGAAGCTTTCTTT	CASRALQGWNTEAFF
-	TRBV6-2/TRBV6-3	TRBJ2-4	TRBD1	TGTGCCAGCACATTGGGGACAGGAAACATTCAGTACTTC	CASTLGTGNIQYF
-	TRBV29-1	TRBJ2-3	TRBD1	TGCAGCGTTGCCAGGGGGAGTGTAAGCACAGATACGCAGTATTTT	CSVARGSVSTDTQYF
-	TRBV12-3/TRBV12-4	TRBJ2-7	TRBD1	TGTGCCAGCAGTTTACTGGGACAGGGGTTCCACGAGCAGTACTTC	CASSLLGQGFHEQYF
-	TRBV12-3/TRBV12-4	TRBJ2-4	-	TGTGCCAGCAGTTTACTCACCAAAAACATTCAGTACTTC	CASSLLTKNIQYF
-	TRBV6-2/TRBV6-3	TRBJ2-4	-	TGTGCCAGCAGTTACCCCGACGGCAGGGTGCACTTC	CASSYPDGRVHF
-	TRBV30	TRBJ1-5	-	TGTGCCTGGAGAGCAGGCGCCAATCAGCCCCAGCATTTT	CAWRAGANQPQHF
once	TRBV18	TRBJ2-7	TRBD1	TGTGCCAGCTCACCTCGACAGGGCGAAAGTTACGAGCAGTACTTC	CASSPRQGESYEQYF
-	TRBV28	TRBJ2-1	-	TGTGCCAGCAGTTTCCAAGGGACGGACTCCTACAATGAGCAGTTCTTC	CASSFQGTDSYNEQFF
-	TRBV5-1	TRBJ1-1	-	TGCGCCAGCAGCGTTAACCAGGTGCCGAACACTGAAGCTTTCTTT	CASSVNQVPNTEAFF
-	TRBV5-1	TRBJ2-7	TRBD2	TGCGCCAGCAGCCCCCGGACTAGCGGGAGTTTCTACGAGCAGTACTTC	CASSPRTSGSFYEQYF
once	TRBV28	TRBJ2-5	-	TGTGCCAGCAGTTTACCCCCGGTGGAGACCCAGTACTTC	CASSLPPVETQYF
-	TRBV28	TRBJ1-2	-	TGTGCCAGCAGTTTTAGTGACACCAACTATGGCTACACCTTC	CASSFSDTNYGYTF
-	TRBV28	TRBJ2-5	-	TGTGCCAGCAGTTTGCCAGGGGCAGAGACCCAGTACTTC	CASSLPGAETQYF
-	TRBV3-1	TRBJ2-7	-	TGTGCCAGCAGCCATGGAACTAGGGCCAACGAGCAGTACTTC	CASSHGTRANEQYF
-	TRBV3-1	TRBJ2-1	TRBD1	TGTGCCAGCAGTCCGGGACAGGGTTGGAATGAGCAGTTCTTC	CASSPGQGWNEQFF
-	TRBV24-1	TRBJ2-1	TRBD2	TGTGCCACCAGTGATACCCAACTAGCGGGAGGTTCCAATGAGCAGTTCTTC	CATSDTQLAGGSNEQFF
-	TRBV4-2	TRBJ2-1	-	TGTGCCAGCAGCCAAGAGGGAGGCTCCTACAATGAGCAGTTCTTC	CASSQEGGSYNEQFF
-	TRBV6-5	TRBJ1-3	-	TGTGCCAGCAGTTACTCAAGGGTATCTGGAAACACCATATATTTT	CASSYSRVSGNTIYF
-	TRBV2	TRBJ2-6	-	TGTGCCAGCAGTGCCCGAACATTGTCTGGGGCCAACGTCCTGACTTTC	CASSARTLSGANVLTF
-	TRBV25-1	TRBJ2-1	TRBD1	TGTGCCAGCAGTGTAGCGTACGGGACAGGGATATACAATGAGCAGTTCTTC	CASSVAYGTGIYNEQFF
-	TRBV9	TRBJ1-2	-	TGTGCCAGCAGCCTAACCCGGGGACCCTATGGCTACACCTTC	CASSLTRGPYGYTF
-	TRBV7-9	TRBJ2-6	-	TGTGCCAGCAAGCCCGTGACCCGCTCTGGGGCCAACGTCCTGACTTTC	CASKPVTRSGANVLTF
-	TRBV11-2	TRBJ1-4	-	TGTGCCAGCAGCTCGGGACGGATAAATGAAAAACTGTTTTTT	CASSSGRINEKLFF
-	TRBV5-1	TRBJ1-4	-	TGCGCCAGCAGGGCCGGGTCTCCCTACGAAAAACTGTTTTTT	CASRAGSPYEKLFF
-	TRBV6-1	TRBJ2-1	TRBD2	TGTGCCAGCAGTGAAGTGTCTAGCGGGAACGATGAGCAGTTCTTC	CASSEVSSGNDEQFF
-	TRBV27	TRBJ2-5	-	TGTGCCAGCCGCCCGTTAGGCCAAGAGACCCAGTACTTC	CASRPLGQETQYF
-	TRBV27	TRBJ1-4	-	TGTGCCAGCTCGCAAGCGGGGGAAAATGAAAAACTGTTTTTT	CASSQAGENEKLFF
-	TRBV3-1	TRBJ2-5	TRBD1	TGTGCCAGCAGCCAGCAGGGGGCATTAATTCAGGAGACCCAGTACTTC	CASSQQGALIQETQYF